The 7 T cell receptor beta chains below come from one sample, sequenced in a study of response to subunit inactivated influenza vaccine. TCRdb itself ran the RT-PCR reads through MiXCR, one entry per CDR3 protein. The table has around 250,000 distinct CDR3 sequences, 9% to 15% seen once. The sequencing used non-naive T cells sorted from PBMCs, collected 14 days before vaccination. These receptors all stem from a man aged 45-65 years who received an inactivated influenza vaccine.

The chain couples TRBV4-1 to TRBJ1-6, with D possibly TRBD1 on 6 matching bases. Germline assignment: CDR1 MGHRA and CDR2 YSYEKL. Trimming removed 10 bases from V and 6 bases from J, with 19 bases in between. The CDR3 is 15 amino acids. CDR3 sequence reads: CATRDPGRGNSPLHF. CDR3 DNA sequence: TGCGCCACCCGGGATCCGGGCAGGGGTAATTCACCCCTCCACTTT.

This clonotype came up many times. CDR3 loop: CASSLSPGGRDTQYF. The CDR3 DNA follows: TGTGCCAGCAGTTTATCACCAGGGGGCCGTGATACGCAGTATTTT. The rearrangement links TRBV27 to TRBJ2-3; 8 bases fit TRBD1. Germline lookup yields CDR1 MNHEY and CDR2 SMNVEV (reference sequence). There are 15 residues in the CDR3. V lost 0 bases to trimming and J lost 6 bases; unmatched junction nucleotides: 5.

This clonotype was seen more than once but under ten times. The CDR3 bases are TGCAGTGCTAAAGGACAGGGGACCTGCGAGCAGTACTTC. It is translated as CSAKGQGTCEQYF. V is TRBV20-1 and J is TRBJ2-7; 9 positions agree with TRBD1. The CDR3 contains 13 residues. Trimming at V came to 4 bases and at J to 6 bases, leaving 7 bases not matched to a gene. Germline V gene lookup returns CDR1 DFQATT and CDR2 SNEGSKA (reference sequence).

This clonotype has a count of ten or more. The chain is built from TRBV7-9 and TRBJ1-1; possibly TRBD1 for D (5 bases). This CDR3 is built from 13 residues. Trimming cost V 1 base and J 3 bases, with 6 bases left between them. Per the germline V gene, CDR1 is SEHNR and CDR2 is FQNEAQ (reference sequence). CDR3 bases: TGTGCCAGCAGCTTAGAACAGGACACTGAAGCTTTCTTT. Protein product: CASSLEQDTEAFF.

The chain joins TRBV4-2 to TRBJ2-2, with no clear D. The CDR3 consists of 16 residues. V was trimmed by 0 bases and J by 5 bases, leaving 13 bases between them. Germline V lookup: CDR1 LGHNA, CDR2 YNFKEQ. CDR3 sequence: CASSQDPKRRTGELFF. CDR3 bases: TGTGCCAGCAGCCAAGACCCCAAAAGACGGACCGGGGAGCTGTTTTTT.

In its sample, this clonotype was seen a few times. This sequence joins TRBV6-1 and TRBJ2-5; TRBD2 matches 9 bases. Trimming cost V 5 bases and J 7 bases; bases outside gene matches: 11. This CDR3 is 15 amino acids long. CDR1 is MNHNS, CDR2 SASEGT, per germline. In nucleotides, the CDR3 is TGTGCCAGCAGTCGCAGGCGGGAGGGCCCGGGGACCCAGTACTTC. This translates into CASSRRREGPGTQYF.

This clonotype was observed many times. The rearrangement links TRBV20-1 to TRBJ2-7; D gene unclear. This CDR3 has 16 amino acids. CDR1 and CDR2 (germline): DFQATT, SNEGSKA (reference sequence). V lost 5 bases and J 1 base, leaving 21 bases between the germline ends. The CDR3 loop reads CSAEKYSKAVSYEQYF. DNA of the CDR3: TGCAGTGCTGAAAAATACTCAAAAGCCGTGTCCTACGAGCAGTACTTC.